This T cell receptor beta chain was sequenced during a study of CD8 T cells in ankylosing spondylitis. TCRdb called the 5' RACE reads again in MiXCR, with one record for every CDR3 protein. The data show about 240,000 distinct CDR3 sequences, with roughly a quarter seen just once and over 0.55% held by the top ten. Germline assignment: CDR1 DFQATT and CDR2 SNEGSKA (reference sequence). Trimming removed 0 bases from V and 4 bases from J, with 7 bases in between. This CDR3 comprises 14 residues. The sample taken for sequencing was blood, either unsorted or a sorted T cell fraction (not recorded which). The clonotype originates from a male donor with ankylosing spondylitis or in good health (not recorded which). The chain has TRBV20-1 and TRBJ2-6; D is undetermined. CDR3 nucleotides: TGCAGTGCTAGAGAGCGTTCCGGGGCCAACGTCCTGACTTTC. It specifies CSARERSGANVLTF.